This TCR beta chain was found in a study of blood T cell repertoires in COVID-19. Study-wide context: Material from acute and convalescent COVID-19 was sourced from the United States, Italy and Spain. From T cells, B-cell-depleted T cells, or PBMCs came the material, which was cDNA or gDNA.

This clone showed up just once. CDR3 length equals 17 residues. Trimming removed 3 bases from V and 7 bases from J, with 21 bases in between. The V gene's germline CDR1 is MNHNS and CDR2 SASEGT. In the original analysis: Scientists estimated how many nucleated cells there were by amplifying reference gene primers. Here immunoSEQ multiplex PCR was the method, and the copy in TCRdb shows in-frame clones only, minus some. V, J and clone size were drawn from that table, and D and trimming were deduced from the DNA. Counted here are about 130,000 clones, around 86% occurring once; the ten biggest clones make up about 9.9%.

Sequencing was done on a sample of peripheral blood. This chain uses TRBV6-1 with TRBJ1-4, with D possibly matching TRBD1 (6 bases). The TCR comes from a man aged 40-49 years with active or convalescent COVID-19. The CDR3 here is CASSDQGGGGASEKLFF. The CDR3 DNA reads TGTGCCAGCAGTGACCAGGGCGGCGGGGGCGCAAGTGAAAAACTGTTTTTT.